This is a list of T cell receptor beta chains from one sample in a study of T cells in Graves' hyperthyroidism and ophthalmopathy. One entry per CDR3 protein results from TCRdb running MiXCR on the multiplex PCR reads. The sample records about half a million distinct CDR3 sequences, around 22% being singletons. Specimen: blood. The source is a woman between 25 and 40 years old with Graves' ophthalmopathy. Both conserved end residues are trimmed from each CDR3. The size field is filled for only some rows; it gives once, few, many or a size class.

>-|TRBV6-1|TRBJ1-2
ASSPTSGTGIGNGYT
>few|TRBV6-2/TRBV6-3|TRBJ2-7
ATTGRHYEQY
>many|TRBV24-1|TRBJ1-2
ATSDPTGRGNYGYT
>many|TRBV12-3/TRBV12-4|TRBJ1-5
ASSVGGPQH
>many|TRBV19|TRBJ2-7
ASSTPGANYEQY
>few|TRBV12-3/TRBV12-4|TRBJ2-5
ASSLSGSETQY
>many|TRBV28|TRBJ2-5
ASTLRLAGQETQY
>-|TRBV19|TRBJ1-5
ASSIGGKNQPQH
>many|TRBV6-2/TRBV6-3|TRBJ1-5
ASSTRDRQPQH
>many|TRBV2|TRBJ2-2
ASGYANTGELF
>-|TRBV2|TRBJ2-5
ASSGTSGRALQETQY
>many|TRBV6-5|TRBJ1-2
ASSYSYRGTYGYT
>many|TRBV24-1|TRBJ1-2
ATSDSARTYGYT
>-|TRBV7-8|TRBJ2-2
ASSLALAVGGGELF
>many|TRBV18|TRBJ2-5
ASSPPERGVETQY
>many|TRBV20-1|TRBJ1-2
SASGQGEGYT
>many|TRBV4-2|TRBJ1-1
ASSQQTEGTEAF
>-|TRBV6-2/TRBV6-3|TRBJ2-7
ASSSPGLALLVGEQY
>-|TRBV10-3|TRBJ2-7
ATVPGIVNVYEQY
>-|TRBV5-1|TRBJ1-3
ASSSGQSSGNTIY
>many|TRBV11-3|TRBJ1-1
ASSLVGQGAGTEAF
>many|TRBV6-1|TRBJ2-5
ASSQSGVETQY
>few|TRBV24-1|TRBJ2-3
ATSDLGQGVADTQY
>many|TRBV20-1|TRBJ1-5
SASPSGVGNQPQH
>-|TRBV4-1|TRBJ2-5
ASSQGIWGETQY
>many|TRBV24-1|TRBJ2-2
ATSDLPGQGDTGELF
>-|TRBV25-1|TRBJ1-5
ASDYDLGNQPQH
>few|TRBV12-3/TRBV12-4|TRBJ2-7
ASSRVLREQY
>-|TRBV15|TRBJ1-1
ATSSDLNTEAF